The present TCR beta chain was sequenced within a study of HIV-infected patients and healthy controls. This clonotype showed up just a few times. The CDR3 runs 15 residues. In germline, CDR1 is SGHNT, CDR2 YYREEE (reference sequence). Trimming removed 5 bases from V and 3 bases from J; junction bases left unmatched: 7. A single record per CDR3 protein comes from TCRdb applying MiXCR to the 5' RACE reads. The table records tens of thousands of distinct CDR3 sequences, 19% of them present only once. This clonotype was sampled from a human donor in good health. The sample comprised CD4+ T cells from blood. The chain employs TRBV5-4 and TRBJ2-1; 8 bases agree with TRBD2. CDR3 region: CASRQAGEIYNEQFF. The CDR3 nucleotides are TGTGCCAGCAGGCAAGCGGGAGAGATCTACAATGAGCAGTTCTTC.